Detailed here is one T cell receptor beta chain. Per individual sample, total RNA of at least 6 micrograms was extracted. These data are taken from a study of blood T cells in healthy people across ages. For the second PCR, which ran for about 6 to 11 cycles, a sample-barcoded 5' primer and a J-beta primer mix were used. TCRdb analysed the 5' RACE reads with MiXCR anew, one entry per CDR3 protein. The data hold over 500,000 distinct CDR3 sequences, with about 27% observed a single time. These records were also assigned to another study, of T cells of mothers and their children.

Specimen: blood. The TCR sequence derives from a boy between 2 and 15 years old in good health.

CDR3 nucleotide sequence: TGTGCCAGTAGTCCTCCAGGGGGCGGATACGAGCAGTACTTC. It translates to CASSPPGGGYEQYF. V gene TRBV19 combines with J gene TRBJ2-5; TRBD1 matches at 8 bases. The DNA end lines up better with TRBJ2-7; the J call may be wrong. The CDR3 spans 14 residues. CDR1 LNHDA and CDR2 SQIVND come from the germline V gene (reference sequence).